The 15 T cell receptor beta chains presented below share a single source sample, sequenced in a study of cytomegalovirus exposure and HLA in healthy donors (dated by TCRdb to 2017 to 2019). Libraries were constructed by the immunoSEQ multiplex PCR assay. A mixture of 60 forward primers for TCR Vbeta segments and 13 reverse primers for TCR Jbeta segments was used in the multiplex PCR. The table was pulled from immuneACCESS by TCRdb, which kept in-frame rearrangements only. Such tables lose some clones; where checked, under half of the loss comes from unresolved V genes, and the rest has no known cause. Within this sample are about 73,000 clones, with about 81% of them counted one time only. Of the sample, roughly an eighth is held by the ten largest clones. Sequenced material: PBMCs. These receptors were taken from a man aged 65 to 79 in good health and CMV-seronegative.

Notes on this clone: A read error may account for a junction end that differs from germline. The chain carries TRBV7-9 and TRBJ1-4, with D uncertain. The CDR3 loop spans 12 amino acids. Germline CDR1 and CDR2: SEHNR and FQNEAQ (reference sequence). The CDR3 spells CSSSSLNEKLFF. In DNA form, the CDR3 reads TGTTCCAGCAGCTCCTTGAATGAAAAACTGTTTTTT.

This clone was counted at least ten times. The genes are TRBV7-2 and TRBJ1-6; the match to TRBD1 covers 8 bases. This CDR3 is 14 amino acids long. Germline loops: CDR1 SGHTA, CDR2 FQGNSA. J was trimmed by 6 bases and V by 6 bases; bases with no gene match: 4. The CDR3 region has the DNA TGTGCCAGCAGTAACAGGGGGACTAATTCACCCCTCCACTTT. It translates to CASSNRGTNSPLHF.

The chain joins TRBV28 to TRBJ1-2; D perhaps matches TRBD1 (5 bases). The CDR3 is 12 amino acids. Trimming cost V 6 bases and J 5 bases, with 10 bases left between them. Germline lookup yields CDR1 MDHEN and CDR2 SYDVKM. In nucleotides, the CDR3 is TGTGCCAGCAGGGGGGGGGTGTATGGCTACACCTTC. Translation: CASRGGVYGYTF.

The V and J genes are TRBV6-1 and TRBJ2-6, with 7 bases lining up with TRBD2. CDR1 and CDR2 (germline): MNHNS, SASEGT. There are 15 residues in the CDR3. V shed 6 bases, J shed 1 base, and the junction held 3 bases outside the gene matches. The CDR3 sequence is CASRPGGSGANVLTF. The CDR3 nucleotides are TGTGCCAGCAGACCGGGGGGATCTGGGGCCAACGTCCTGACTTTC.

Concerning this clone: One end of the junction is discordant with germline, which a read error may explain. In the same sample, other DNA sequences code for this CDR3. The CDR3 DNA follows: TGTGCCAGCAGTGACAGTCAGATTAATTCCCCCCTCCACTTT. This gives the protein CASSDSQINSPLHF. The V gene is TRBV2, the J gene TRBJ1-6; D is unresolved. CDR3 length: 14 residues. Germline V gene data show CDR1 as SNHLY and CDR2 as FYNNEI.

This clone was observed a single time. J is TRBJ2-2 and V is TRBV19; 7 bases align to TRBD1. V lost 3 bases and J lost 2; bases outside the gene matches: 3. CDR1 is LNHDA, CDR2 SQIVND, per germline (reference sequence). CDR3 length: 15 residues. The CDR3 DNA sequence: TGTGCCAGTAGTATGAGACAGGGAAACACCGGGGAGCTGTTTTTT. It specifies CASSMRQGNTGELFF.

The chain couples TRBV4-3 to TRBJ2-4; TRBD1 agrees at 7 bases. There are 17 residues in the CDR3. Per the germline V gene, CDR1 is LGHNA and CDR2 is YSLEER. V was pared by 3 bases and J by 0 bases, with 8 bases of the junction left unmatched. In DNA form, the CDR3 reads TGCGCCAGCAGCCACCTACCGGGACAGCTAGCCAAAAACATTCAGTACTTC. Protein product: CASSHLPGQLAKNIQYF.

This chain joins TRBV6-1 and TRBJ2-7, with D perhaps matching TRBD1 (5 bases). The CDR3 length is 16 residues. The germline V and J ends were trimmed by 5 bases and 1 base, with 18 bases remaining between them. The germline V gene encodes CDR1 MNHNS and CDR2 SASEGT. CDR3 nucleotide sequence: TGTGCCAGCAGTAAAGGGGCAGTTTCTTGGTCCTACGAGCAGTACTTC. The encoded protein is CASSKGAVSWSYEQYF.

The rearrangement links TRBV12-5 to TRBJ2-1; no reliable D call. The germline V and J ends were trimmed by 7 bases and 8 bases, with 9 bases remaining between them. The CDR3 length is 11 residues. Germline values: CDR1 LGHNT, CDR2 FRNRAP. CDR3 loop: CASDRTDEQFF. The CDR3 DNA reads as TGTGCTAGTGACCGAACGGATGAGCAGTTCTTC. Drawing the rest from reference TRBV12-5 and TRBJ2-1, the complete variable domain is DARVTQTPRHKVTEMGQEVTMRCQPILGHNTVFWYRQTMMQGLELLAYFRNRAPLDDSGMPKDRFSAEMPDATLATLKIQPSEPRDSAVYFCASDRTDEQFFGPGTRLTVL.

V gene TRBV21-1 combines with J gene TRBJ2-7; no check of the table's D call, TRBD2, against the DNA was made. TRBV21-1 represents a pseudogene. The CDR3 is 14 residues long. The DNA of the CDR3 is TGTGCCAGCAGGGGACTAGCGGGAGGGGACGAGCAGTACTTC. The encoded protein is CASRGLAGGDEQYF.

This clone was seen just once. V is TRBV6-5 and J is TRBJ1-5; D gene unclear. The ends were cut back, 0 bases at V and 2 bases at J, with 5 bases in the middle. This CDR3 spans 14 amino acids. Germline CDR1 MNHEY, CDR2 SVGAGI. DNA of the CDR3: TGTGCCAGCAGTTACTCGAGTGGCAATCAGCCCCAGCATTTT. Translation: CASSYSSGNQPQHF.

Remarks on this clone: The junction shows a germline mismatch at one end, possibly a read error. This chain connects TRBV7-9 to TRBJ2-1; 10 bases align to TRBD2. The CDR3 length is 15 residues. Germline V lookup: CDR1 SEHNR, CDR2 FQNEAQ (reference sequence). The CDR3 loop reads CSSSITGTSDSEQFF. As DNA, the CDR3 is TGTTCCAGCAGCATCACCGGGACTAGCGATAGTGAGCAGTTCTTC. Full variable domain (rest looked up from reference TRBV7-9 and TRBJ2-1): DTGVSQNPRHKITKRGQNVTFRCDPISEHNRLYWYRQTLGQGPEFLTYFQNEAQLEKSRLLSDRFSAERPKGSFSTLEIQRTEQGDSAMYLCSSSITGTSDSEQFFGPGTRLTVL.

The chain joins TRBV11-2 to TRBJ2-1, with 9 bases fitting TRBD2. From germline, CDR1 is SGHAT and CDR2 FQNNGV. Trimming removed 5 bases from V and 7 bases from J; junction bases left unmatched: 12. The CDR3 has 16 amino acids. The CDR3, as DNA: TGTGCCAGCAGCGCCTCGAGCGGGAGGCCCAGGAATGAGCAGTTCTTC. It is translated as CASSASSGRPRNEQFF.

This clone was observed a handful of times. The rearrangement uses TRBV7-8 and TRBJ1-1, with 7 bases aligning to TRBD1. This CDR3 comprises 15 residues. The germline CDR1 and CDR2 sequences are SGHVS and FQNEAQ. Trimming took 2 bases from V and 0 from J; bases not matched to a gene: 3. The CDR3 sequence is CASSLTGQLNTEAFF. For the CDR3, the DNA is TGTGCCAGCAGCTTAACGGGACAGCTGAACACTGAAGCTTTCTTT. The full variable domain, in which reference TRBV7-8 and TRBJ1-1 provide the parts outside the CDR3, is GAGVSQSPRYKVAKRGQDVALRCDPISGHVSLFWYQQALGQGPEFLTYFQNEAQLDKSGLPSDRFFAERPEGSVSTLKIQRTQQEDSAVYLCASSLTGQLNTEAFFGQGTRLTVV.

As regards this clone: An end of the junction differs from the germline gene, which may be a read error. The rearrangement links TRBV7-9 to TRBJ1-1; 8 bases agree with TRBD1. CDR1 and CDR2 from the germline V gene are SEHNR and FQNEAQ (reference sequence). This CDR3 is 17 amino acids long. The CDR3 DNA reads as TGTTCCAGCAGCCCTCGGACAGGGAATTCCAGGAACACTGAAGCTTTCTTT. Protein product: CSSSPRTGNSRNTEAFF.